The rows below give T cell receptor beta chains drawn from one sample of a study of blood T cell repertoires in COVID-19. Sequencing was performed with immunoSEQ multiplex PCR; in TCRdb, only in-frame clones are kept and a portion is missing. The data hold fewer than 150,000 clones, with approximately 80% observed a single time. The sequencing input was peripheral blood. The receptors originated from a woman in her forties with acute or convalescent COVID-19. The conserved cysteine and the conserved F or W are not part of the CDR3 here. The order of the fields is V gene, D gene, clone size, J gene, CDR3 length, CDR3 protein. D genes are given only for firm matches. Clone size is given for some rows only: seen once, a few or many times, or a class if the clone is expanded.

V gene: TRBV10-3
D gene: TRBD1
clone size: -
J gene: TRBJ1-5
CDR3 length: 14
CDR3 protein: ATHTGVGYSNQPQH

V gene: TRBV19
D gene: TRBD1
clone size: -
J gene: TRBJ1-1
CDR3 length: 13
CDR3 protein: ASSMRGQLNTEAF

V gene: TRBV2
D gene: TRBD2
clone size: -
J gene: TRBJ2-3
CDR3 length: 12
CDR3 protein: ASRSAGTADTQY

V gene: TRBV19
D gene: TRBD1
clone size: medium-sized
J gene: TRBJ1-2
CDR3 length: 12
CDR3 protein: ASSRGQGGNGYT

V gene: TRBV7-9
D gene: TRBD2
clone size: -
J gene: TRBJ2-5
CDR3 length: 15
CDR3 protein: ASSFGLAGRVQETQY

V gene: TRBV6-6
D gene: -
clone size: -
J gene: TRBJ1-5
CDR3 length: 14
CDR3 protein: ASSFLSGARNQPQH

V gene: TRBV9
D gene: -
clone size: once
J gene: TRBJ2-2
CDR3 length: 14
CDR3 protein: ASSVDLRVDTGELF

V gene: TRBV5-1
D gene: TRBD1
clone size: -
J gene: TRBJ1-4
CDR3 length: 13
CDR3 protein: ASKEGASTNEKLF

V gene: TRBV2
D gene: TRBD1
clone size: -
J gene: TRBJ1-4
CDR3 length: 13
CDR3 protein: ASTSNGQGNEKLF

V gene: TRBV7-8
D gene: TRBD1
clone size: -
J gene: TRBJ1-5
CDR3 length: 13
CDR3 protein: ASSSTGGVVQPQH

V gene: TRBV3-1/TRBV3-2
D gene: -
clone size: few
J gene: TRBJ1-4
CDR3 length: 10
CDR3 protein: ASSRLNEKLF

V gene: TRBV3-1/TRBV3-2
D gene: -
clone size: -
J gene: TRBJ1-2
CDR3 length: 12
CDR3 protein: ASSRVGTSVGYT

V gene: TRBV7-2
D gene: TRBD1
clone size: -
J gene: TRBJ1-2
CDR3 length: 13
CDR3 protein: ASSPQPTGFYGYT

V gene: TRBV30
D gene: -
clone size: -
J gene: TRBJ1-5
CDR3 length: 14
CDR3 protein: AWSRAVQGRNQPQH

V gene: TRBV7-9
D gene: -
clone size: -
J gene: TRBJ2-5
CDR3 length: 13
CDR3 protein: ASSAIRGGLETQY